This TCR beta chain stems from a study of shared clonotypes between healthy human individuals. The material for each subset, its genomic DNA, was split evenly across several immunoSEQ plates. How the authors handled the data: ImmunoSEQ supplied junction-only sequences lacking quality scores, so filtering was different. Data came from immunoSEQ multiplex PCR; TCRdb stores just in-frame clones and leaves some out. That table supplies the V and J calls and clone size; D and trimming were determined from the DNA. The repertoire has roughly 380,000 clones, about 96% of them found once; the top ten carry about 0.32%. CD8 memory comprised CD45RO+ plus CCR7-negative CD45RA+ TemRA cells. Trimming left V 1 base short and J 10 bases short, with 14 bases between. The CDR3 totals 14 residues. Looked up from germline, CDR1 is SGHAT and CDR2 is FQNNGV.

The genes are TRBV11-2 and TRBJ2-1; D unresolved. Sequencing was done on a sample of memory CD8+ T cells sorted from blood. The subset is: CD45RO+ cells pooled with CCR7-negative TemRA cells. This sequence originates from a man aged 25 to 40 in good health. The CDR3 DNA reads as TGTGCCAGCAGCTTAGCGTCCGGCTCTGGAGAGCAGTTCTTC. Translated: CASSLASGSGEQFF.